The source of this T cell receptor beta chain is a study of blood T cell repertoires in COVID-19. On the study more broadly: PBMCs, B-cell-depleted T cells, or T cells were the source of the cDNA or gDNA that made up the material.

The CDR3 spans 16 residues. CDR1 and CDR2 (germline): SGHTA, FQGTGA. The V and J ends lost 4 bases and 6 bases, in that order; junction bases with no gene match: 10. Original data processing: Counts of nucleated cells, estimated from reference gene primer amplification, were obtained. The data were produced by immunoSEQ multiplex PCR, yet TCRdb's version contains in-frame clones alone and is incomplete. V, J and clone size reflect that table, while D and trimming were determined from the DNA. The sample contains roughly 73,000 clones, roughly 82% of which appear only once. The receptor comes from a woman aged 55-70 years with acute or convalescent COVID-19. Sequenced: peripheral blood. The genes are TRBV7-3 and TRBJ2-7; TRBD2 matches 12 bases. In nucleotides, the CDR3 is TGTGCCAGCAGCTCCTCCGCTAGCGGGAGGGCCGGCGAGCAGTACTTC. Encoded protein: CASSSSASGRAGEQYF.